A selection of T cell receptor beta chains follows, all from one sample in a study of shared clonotypes between healthy human individuals. Produced via immunoSEQ multiplex PCR; TCRdb's table is partial and in-frame only. The sample carries 550,000 to 800,000 clones, roughly 70% recorded once. Specimen: memory CD4+ T cells sorted from blood. Receptor source: a young woman in good health. CDR3s leave out the opening cysteine and the closing phenylalanine or tryptophan. Each record gives: V gene, J gene, CDR3 protein.

v_gene: TRBV5-1
j_gene: TRBJ2-1
CDR3aa: ASSLASGGYNEQF

v_gene: TRBV27
j_gene: TRBJ2-7
CDR3aa: ASRTGWDRGAEQY

v_gene: TRBV28
j_gene: TRBJ2-1
CDR3aa: ASIGAGGTGSYNEQF

v_gene: TRBV7-2
j_gene: TRBJ2-3
CDR3aa: ASSLVFGGSQY

v_gene: TRBV6-1
j_gene: TRBJ2-7
CDR3aa: ASSSVGLVLEQY

v_gene: TRBV5-1
j_gene: TRBJ2-7
CDR3aa: ASSLVADYEQY

v_gene: TRBV6-5
j_gene: TRBJ1-2
CDR3aa: ASSAGTANYGYT

v_gene: TRBV27
j_gene: TRBJ2-4
CDR3aa: ASSQMGQTSSNIQY

v_gene: TRBV14
j_gene: TRBJ2-2
CDR3aa: ASSAGGNTGELF

v_gene: TRBV9
j_gene: TRBJ2-5
CDR3aa: ASSVGPTQETQY

v_gene: TRBV7-9
j_gene: -
CDR3aa: ASSLTSAADEQY

v_gene: TRBV5-1
j_gene: TRBJ2-5
CDR3aa: ATRQGAETQY

v_gene: TRBV28
j_gene: TRBJ1-5
CDR3aa: ATSTGTANQPQH

v_gene: TRBV19
j_gene: TRBJ1-1
CDR3aa: ASLAALNTEAF